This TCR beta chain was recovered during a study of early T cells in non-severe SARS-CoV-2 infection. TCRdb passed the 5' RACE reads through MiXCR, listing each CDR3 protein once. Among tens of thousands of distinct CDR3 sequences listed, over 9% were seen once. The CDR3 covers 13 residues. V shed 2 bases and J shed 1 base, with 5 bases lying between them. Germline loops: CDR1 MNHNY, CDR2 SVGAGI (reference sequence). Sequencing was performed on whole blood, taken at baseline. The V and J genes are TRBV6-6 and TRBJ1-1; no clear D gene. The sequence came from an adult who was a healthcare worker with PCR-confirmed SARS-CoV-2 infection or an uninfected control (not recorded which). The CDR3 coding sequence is TGTGCCAGCAGTTACCCGGCGAACACTGAAGCTTTCTTT. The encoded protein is CASSYPANTEAFF.